This entry lists 21 T cell receptor beta chains sequenced from one sample in a study of CD8+CD57+ T cells in acquired aplastic anemia. Profiling of TCR beta VDJ combinations and CDR3 sequences used genomic DNA as template. TCRdb re-analysed the reads in MiXCR, keeping a single row per CDR3 protein. The repertoire consists of approximately 180,000 distinct CDR3 sequences, with roughly 63% occurring once and the leading ten covering under 55%. Those patients picked for sequencing had displayed CD8+CD57+ cell expansion on flow cytometry. Sequencing used sorted CD4+, CD8+, or CD8+CD57+ T cells (not recorded which) from PBMCs. The receptors derive from a human donor with aplastic anemia.

This clonotype was recorded at least ten times. CDR3 DNA sequence: TGTGCCAGCAGCCCTCCACGACAGGGGGCCTACAATGAGCAGTTCTTC. Protein: CASSPPRQGAYNEQFF. This chain connects TRBV7-9 to TRBJ2-1; 9 bases map to TRBD1. The V gene's germline CDR1 is SEHNR and CDR2 FQNEAQ (reference sequence). Trimming removed 5 bases from V and 2 bases from J; junction bases left unmatched: 7. CDR3 length equals 16 residues.

The chain links TRBV12-3 or TRBV12-4 to TRBJ2-5; 7 positions agree with TRBD1. The CDR3 is 14 amino acids. V lost 6 bases, J lost 1 base, and 5 bases stayed unmatched. CDR3 amino acids: CASRTGQLQETQYF. The CDR3 bases are TGTGCCAGCAGGACGGGACAGCTCCAAGAGACCCAGTACTTC.

This chain joins TRBV15 and TRBJ2-7; D is uncertain. Germline values: CDR1 LNHNV, CDR2 YYDKDF (reference sequence). V lost 1 base to trimming and J lost 5 bases, with 9 bases between them. CDR3 size: 13 residues. CDR3 sequence (DNA): TGTGCCACCAGCAGAGCCCCCTTGGACGAGCAGTACTTC. Encoded protein: CATSRAPLDEQYF. The variable domain in full, with the rest retrieved from reference TRBV15 and TRBJ2-7, is DAMVIQNPRYQVTQFGKPVTLSCSQTLNHNVMYWYQQKSSQAPKLLFHYYDKDFNNEADTPDNFQSRRPNTSFCFLDIRSPGLGDTAMYLCATSRAPLDEQYFGPGTRLTVT.

This clonotype has just one count. Compared with germline, one end of the junction differs, possibly owing to a read error. The chain joins TRBV7-3 to TRBJ1-1; D is perhaps TRBD1 (5 bases). Germline V gene data show CDR1 as SGHTA and CDR2 as FQGTGA. The CDR3 has 14 amino acids. The DNA for the CDR3 is TGCGCCAGCAGCCAAGGGGAAATGGGGACTGGAGCTTTCTTT. Translated, it gives CASSQGEMGTGAFF.

Many counts were recorded for this clonotype. The V and J genes are TRBV29-1 and TRBJ2-7; D ambiguous. The CDR3 has 12 amino acids. Trimming took 3 bases from V and 1 from J, leaving 7 bases between them. Germline values: CDR1 SQVTM, CDR2 ANQGSEA. This chain's CDR3 is CSVEVGSYEQYF. For the CDR3, the DNA is TGCAGCGTTGAGGTCGGGTCCTACGAGCAGTACTTC.

J is TRBJ1-1 and V is TRBV15; no clear D. Germline V CDR1 and CDR2: LNHNV, YYDKDF (reference sequence). The V gene lost 0 bases and the J gene lost 4 bases, with 12 bases spanning the gap. CDR3 length: 15 residues. For the CDR3, the DNA is TGTGCCACCAGCAGAGATTCAATGCGTGCCACTGAAGCTTTCTTT. It codes for CATSRDSMRATEAFF.

The chain has TRBV7-2 and TRBJ1-5, with D perhaps matching TRBD1 (5 bases). The V gene's germline CDR1 is SGHTA and CDR2 FQGNSA. This CDR3 spans 14 amino acids. Between the trimmed V and J ends, which lost 3 bases and 1 base, there was a span of 7 bases. The CDR3 loop reads CASSFPGSNQPQHF. The CDR3, as DNA: TGTGCCAGCAGCTTCCCAGGGAGCAATCAGCCCCAGCATTTT.

This sequence joins TRBV7-2 and TRBJ2-5; unclear D gene. Germline V gene data show CDR1 as SGHTA and CDR2 as FQGNSA. V lost 4 bases, J lost 7 bases, and 10 bases lay in between. The CDR3 runs 12 residues. The CDR3, as DNA: TGTGCCAGCAGCTCCACCCGCGGGACCCAGTACTTC. Its protein product is CASSSTRGTQYF.

The rearrangement joins TRBV5-1 to TRBJ2-3; weak D call: TRBD1 (8 bases). Germline CDR1 is SGHRS and CDR2 is YFSETQ. This CDR3 is 14 amino acids long. With 7 bases removed from V and 1 base from J, the gap between germline ends came to 13 bases. The CDR3 DNA follows: TGCGCCAGCCGAGCGGGACAGGGCACAGATACGCAGTATTTT. Translating gives CASRAGQGTDTQYF.

The chain recombines TRBV25-1 with TRBJ2-3; D is uncertain. The germline V and J ends were trimmed by 3 bases and 4 bases, with 14 bases remaining between them. The CDR3 covers 15 residues. Germline V gives CDR1 MGHDK, CDR2 SYGVNS. Here the CDR3 reads CASSEAGRGADTQYF. As DNA, the CDR3 is TGTGCCAGCAGTGAGGCCGGGCGAGGCGCAGATACGCAGTATTTT.

V gene TRBV5-4 combines with J gene TRBJ1-2, with 7 bases lining up with TRBD1. J lost 4 bases, V lost 4 bases, and 4 bases had no gene match. The CDR3 is 13 amino acids. From germline, CDR1 is SGHNT and CDR2 YYREEE (reference sequence). CDR3 sequence (DNA): TGTGCCAGCAGCACTGACAGGGCCTATGGCTACACCTTC. This codes for CASSTDRAYGYTF.

This clonotype was seen a handful of times. The gene calls are TRBV13 and TRBJ1-6; perhaps TRBD1 as D (6 bases). Germline lookup yields CDR1 PRHDT and CDR2 FYEKMQ (reference sequence). This CDR3 has 13 residues. Trimming removed 2 bases at V and 11 bases at J, with 10 bases between. CDR3 amino acids: CASSLTGITPLHF. The CDR3 DNA follows: TGTGCCAGCAGCTTAACAGGGATTACACCCCTCCACTTT.

The sample holds many counts of this clonotype. The chain employs TRBV7-9 and TRBJ2-7; a weak D match, TRBD2 (5 bases). With 5 bases removed from V and 1 base from J, the gap between germline ends came to 9 bases. The CDR3 sequence is 13 residues long. CDR1 and CDR2 (germline): SEHNR, FQNEAQ (reference sequence). CDR3 sequence: CASSERLSYEQYF. CDR3 sequence (DNA): TGTGCCAGCAGCGAGCGGCTTTCCTACGAGCAGTACTTC. The full variable domain, its missing parts supplied by reference TRBV7-9 and TRBJ2-7, is DTGVSQNPRHKITKRGQNVTFRCDPISEHNRLYWYRQTLGQGPEFLTYFQNEAQLEKSRLLSDRFSAERPKGSFSTLEIQRTEQGDSAMYLCASSERLSYEQYFGPGTRLTVT.

This clonotype was observed once. The V gene is TRBV2, the J gene TRBJ2-5; 9 bases fit TRBD2. The length of the CDR3 is 14 residues. CDR1 is SNHLY, CDR2 FYNNEI, per germline. The J segment lost 5 bases and the V segment lost 6 bases, leaving 7 bases of the junction unmatched. For the CDR3, the DNA is TGTGCCAGCAGACCCGGGACTAGCTCGGAGACCCAGTACTTC. This sequence encodes CASRPGTSSETQYF.

The V call is TRBV20-1, the J call TRBJ1-2; 11 bases match TRBD1. Germline-derived CDR1 and CDR2 are DFQATT and SNEGSKA (reference sequence). Trimming cost V 6 bases and J 0 bases; bases outside gene matches: 15. The CDR3 has 18 residues. CDR3 bases: TGCAGTGCCAGCAGCTCGGACAGGGGGCGCGAAGCTAACTATGGCTACACCTTC. Translation gives CSASSSDRGREANYGYTF.

The CDR3 spells CATSRDLAGGDIQYF. The DNA for the CDR3 is TGTGCCACCAGCAGAGATCTGGCGGGAGGGGACATTCAGTACTTC. The rearrangement joins TRBV15 to TRBJ2-4; 9 nucleotides align to TRBD2. Germline V gene data show CDR1 as LNHNV and CDR2 as YYDKDF (reference sequence). With V trimmed by 0 bases and J by 8 bases, 5 bases remained unmatched. The CDR3 covers 15 residues.

This rearrangement joins TRBV7-9 to TRBJ1-4; tentatively, D is TRBD1 (5 bases). The germline CDR1 and CDR2 sequences are SEHNR and FQNEAQ (reference sequence). Trimming took 2 bases from V and 7 from J, leaving 20 bases between them. This CDR3 comprises 17 residues. The CDR3 region has the DNA TGTGCCAGCAGCTTAAGCCTGACTAGCGGGGGACTTGAAAAACTGTTTTTT. It codes for CASSLSLTSGGLEKLFF.

V and J are TRBV6-1 and TRBJ2-5; D is undetermined. V was cut by 7 bases and J by 2 bases, with 14 bases left in between. Germline assignment: CDR1 MNHNS and CDR2 SASEGT. The CDR3 is 14 residues long. CDR3 DNA: TGTGCCAGCACCAAGCGACGGATACAAGAGACCCAGTACTTC. Its protein is CASTKRRIQETQYF.

On this clonotype: An end of the junction does not agree with germline; a read error may underlie this. The chain joins TRBV7-6 to TRBJ2-2; D not certain. Per germline, CDR1 SGHVS and CDR2 FNYEAQ. The length of the CDR3 is 15 residues. The CDR3 loop is CASSLVMGNTGELFF. The CDR3 nucleotides are TGTGCCAGCAGCTTAGTGATGGGGAACACTGGGGAGCTGTTTTTT.

The rearrangement links TRBV7-6 to TRBJ2-6; D unresolved. V gave up 5 bases and J gave up 0 bases, with 14 bases separating them. CDR1 and CDR2 (germline): SGHVS, FNYEAQ. CDR3 length equals 17 residues. This chain's CDR3 is CASSMDGQSSGANVLTF. In nucleotides, the CDR3 is TGTGCCAGCAGCATGGACGGGCAGAGCTCTGGGGCCAACGTCCTGACTTTC.

This chain joins TRBV2 and TRBJ2-7, with a weak D call TRBD1 (5 bases). The CDR3 consists of 12 residues. V gave up 8 bases and J gave up 2 bases, with 10 bases separating them. Germline values: CDR1 SNHLY, CDR2 FYNNEI. This CDR3 reads CASQQDTYEQYF. CDR3 coding DNA: TGTGCCAGCCAACAGGACACCTACGAGCAGTACTTC. Drawing the rest from reference TRBV2 and TRBJ2-7, the complete variable domain is EPEVTQTPSHQVTQMGQEVILRCVPISNHLYFYWYRQILGQKVEFLVSFYNNEISEKSEIFDDQFSVERPDGSNFTLKIRSTKLEDSAMYFCASQQDTYEQYFGPGTRLTVT.